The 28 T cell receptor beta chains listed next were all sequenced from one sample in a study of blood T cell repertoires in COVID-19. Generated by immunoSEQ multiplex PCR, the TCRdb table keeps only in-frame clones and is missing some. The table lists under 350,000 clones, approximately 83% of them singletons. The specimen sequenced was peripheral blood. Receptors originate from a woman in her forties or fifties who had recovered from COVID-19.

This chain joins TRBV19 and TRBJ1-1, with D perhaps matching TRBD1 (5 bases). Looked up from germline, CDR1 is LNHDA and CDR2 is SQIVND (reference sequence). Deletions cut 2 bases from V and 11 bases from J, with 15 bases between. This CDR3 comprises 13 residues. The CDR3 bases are TGTGCCAGTAGTATACTTGGGGCCTCCCTGGCTTTCTTT. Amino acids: CASSILGASLAFF.

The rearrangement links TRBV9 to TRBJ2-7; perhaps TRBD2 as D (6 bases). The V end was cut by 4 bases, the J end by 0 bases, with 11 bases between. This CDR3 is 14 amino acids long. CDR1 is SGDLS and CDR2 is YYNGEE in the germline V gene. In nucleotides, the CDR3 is TGTGCCAGCAGCATTGGGGGGAGCTCCTACGAGCAGTACTTC. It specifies CASSIGGSSYEQYF.

The CDR3 DNA reads as TGTGCCAGCAGCCGGCTCAGTCTGAACACTGAAGCTTTCTTT. Amino acids: CASSRLSLNTEAFF. V gene TRBV6-2 or TRBV6-3 combines with J gene TRBJ1-1; D gene uncertain. V was trimmed by 6 bases and J by 0 bases, leaving 11 bases between them. CDR1 and CDR2 from the germline V gene are MNHEY and SVGEGT. The CDR3 is 14 residues long.

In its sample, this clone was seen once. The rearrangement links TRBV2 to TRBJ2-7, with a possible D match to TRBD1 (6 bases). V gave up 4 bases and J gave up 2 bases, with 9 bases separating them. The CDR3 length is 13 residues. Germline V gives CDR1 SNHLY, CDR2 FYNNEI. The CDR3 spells CASSGDNTYEQYF. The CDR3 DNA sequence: TGTGCCAGCAGTGGGGACAACACCTACGAGCAGTACTTC. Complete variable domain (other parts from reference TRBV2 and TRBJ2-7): EPEVTQTPSHQVTQMGQEVILRCVPISNHLYFYWYRQILGQKVEFLVSFYNNEISEKSEIFDDQFSVERPDGSNFTLKIRSTKLEDSAMYFCASSGDNTYEQYFGPGTRLTVT.

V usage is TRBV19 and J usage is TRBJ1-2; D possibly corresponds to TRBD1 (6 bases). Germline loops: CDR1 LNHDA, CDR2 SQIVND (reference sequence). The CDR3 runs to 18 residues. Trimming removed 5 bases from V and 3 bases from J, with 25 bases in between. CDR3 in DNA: TGTGCCAGTAGTCCCAACACTCGTCAGGGACACCTAGACTATGGCTACACCTTC. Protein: CASSPNTRQGHLDYGYTF.

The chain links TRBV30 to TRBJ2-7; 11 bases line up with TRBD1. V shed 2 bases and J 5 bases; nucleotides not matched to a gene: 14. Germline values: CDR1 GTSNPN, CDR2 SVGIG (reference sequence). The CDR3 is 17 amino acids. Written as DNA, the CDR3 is TGTGCCTGGAGTCTACCCGGAGGACAGGGGGCTTCCCACGAGCAGTACTTC. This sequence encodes CAWSLPGGQGASHEQYF.

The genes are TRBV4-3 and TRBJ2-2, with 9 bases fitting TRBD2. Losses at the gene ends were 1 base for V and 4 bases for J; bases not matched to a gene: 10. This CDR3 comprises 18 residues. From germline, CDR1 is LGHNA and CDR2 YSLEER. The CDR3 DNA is TGCGCCAGCAGCCAAGCCCCCCCCCTAGCGGGACGCACCGGGGAGCTGTTTTTT. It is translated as CASSQAPPLAGRTGELFF.

For the CDR3, the DNA is TGTGCCAGCAGTTACAGGAGAAGGGGCGACTATGGCTACACCTTC. Its translation is CASSYRRRGDYGYTF. This chain joins TRBV6-5 and TRBJ1-2, with D perhaps matching TRBD1 (5 bases). CDR1 and CDR2 (germline): MNHEY, SVGAGI. CDR3 size: 15 residues. V gave up 2 bases and J gave up 3 bases, with 13 bases separating them.

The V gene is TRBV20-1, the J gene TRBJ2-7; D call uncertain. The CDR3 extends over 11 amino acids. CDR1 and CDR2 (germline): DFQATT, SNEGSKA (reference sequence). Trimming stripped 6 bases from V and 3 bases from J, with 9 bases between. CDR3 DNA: TGCAGTGCAGCGTCCGGCTACGAGCAGTACTTC. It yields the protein CSAASGYEQYF.

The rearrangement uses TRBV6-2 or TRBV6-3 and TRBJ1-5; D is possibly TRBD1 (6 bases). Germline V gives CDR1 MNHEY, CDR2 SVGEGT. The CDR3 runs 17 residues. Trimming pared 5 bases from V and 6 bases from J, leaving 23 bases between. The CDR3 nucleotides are TGTGCCAGCAGTCCCCCTTATCTGGGGGCCGGACTTCAGCCCCAGCATTTT. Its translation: CASSPPYLGAGLQPQHF.

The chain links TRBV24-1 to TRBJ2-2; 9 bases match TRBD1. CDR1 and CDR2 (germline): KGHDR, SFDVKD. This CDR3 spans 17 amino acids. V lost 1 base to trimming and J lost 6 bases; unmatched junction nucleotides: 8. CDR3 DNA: TGTGCCACCAGTGATTTAGGGACAGGGTTTTATGCCGGGGAGCTGTTTTTT. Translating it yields CATSDLGTGFYAGELFF.

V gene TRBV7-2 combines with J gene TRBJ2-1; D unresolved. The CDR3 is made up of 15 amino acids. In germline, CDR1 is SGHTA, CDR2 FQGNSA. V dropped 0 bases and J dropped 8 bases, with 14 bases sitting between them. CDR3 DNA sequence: TGTGCCAGCAGCTTAGCGTTTGACACGTGGGATGAGCAGTTCTTC. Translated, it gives CASSLAFDTWDEQFF.

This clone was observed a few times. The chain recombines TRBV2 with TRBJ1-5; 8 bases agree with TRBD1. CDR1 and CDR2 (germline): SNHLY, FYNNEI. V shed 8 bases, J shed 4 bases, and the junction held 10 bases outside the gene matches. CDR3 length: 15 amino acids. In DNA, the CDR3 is TGTGCCAGCCTACTCGACAGGGGTGGAAATCAGCCCCAGCATTTT. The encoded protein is CASLLDRGGNQPQHF.

CDR3 residues: CASSPDRGQYNEQFF. The CDR3 region has the DNA TGTGCCAGCAGCCCCGACAGGGGTCAATACAATGAGCAGTTCTTC. This chain connects TRBV11-2 to TRBJ2-1, with TRBD1 matching 8 bases. The germline V gene encodes CDR1 SGHAT and CDR2 FQNNGV. The J segment lost 4 bases and the V segment lost 5 bases, leaving 7 bases of the junction unmatched. The CDR3 runs to 15 residues.

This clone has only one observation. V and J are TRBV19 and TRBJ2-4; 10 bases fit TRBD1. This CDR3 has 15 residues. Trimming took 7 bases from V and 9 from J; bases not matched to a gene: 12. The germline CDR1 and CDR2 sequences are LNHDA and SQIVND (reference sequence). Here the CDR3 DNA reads TGTGCCAGTAAAAGGGGACAGGGGATTTTAGGCATTCAGTACTTC. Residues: CASKRGQGILGIQYF.

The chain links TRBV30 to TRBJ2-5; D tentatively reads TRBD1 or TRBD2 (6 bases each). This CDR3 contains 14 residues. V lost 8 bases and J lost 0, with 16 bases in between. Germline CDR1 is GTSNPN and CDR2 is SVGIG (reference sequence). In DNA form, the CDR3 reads TGTGCCGGGGACTTACAGGGAGACCAAGAGACCCAGTACTTC. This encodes CAGDLQGDQETQYF.

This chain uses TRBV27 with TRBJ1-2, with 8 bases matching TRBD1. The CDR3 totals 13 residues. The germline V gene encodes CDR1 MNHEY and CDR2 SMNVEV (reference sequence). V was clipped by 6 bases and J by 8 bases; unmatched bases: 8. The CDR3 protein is CASSPDRARGYTF. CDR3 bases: TGTGCCAGCAGCCCGGACAGGGCCCGGGGCTACACCTTC.

The CDR3 spells CASSPLAGEYNEQFF. In nucleotides, the CDR3 is TGCGCCAGCAGCCCACTAGCGGGGGAATACAATGAGCAGTTCTTC. The chain recombines TRBV5-1 with TRBJ2-1, with TRBD2 identical over 11 bases. Germline lookup yields CDR1 SGHRS and CDR2 YFSETQ. This CDR3 has 15 residues. V shed 4 bases, J shed 4 bases, and the junction held 4 bases outside the gene matches.

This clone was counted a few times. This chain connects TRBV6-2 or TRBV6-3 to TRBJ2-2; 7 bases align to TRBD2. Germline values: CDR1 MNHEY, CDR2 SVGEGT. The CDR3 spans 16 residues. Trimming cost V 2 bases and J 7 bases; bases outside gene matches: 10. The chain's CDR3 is CASSYPSGTGSGELFF. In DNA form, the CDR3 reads TGTGCCAGCAGTTACCCGAGCGGGACGGGGAGCGGGGAGCTGTTTTTT.

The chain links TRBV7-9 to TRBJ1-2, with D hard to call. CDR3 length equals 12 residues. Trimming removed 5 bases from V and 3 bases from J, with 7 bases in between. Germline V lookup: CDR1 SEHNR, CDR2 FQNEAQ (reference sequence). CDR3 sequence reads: CASSNQDYGYTF. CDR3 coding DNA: TGTGCCAGCAGCAATCAGGACTATGGCTACACCTTC.

The CDR3 coding sequence is TGTGCCAGCAGCCCTTTAGCCGGGACAGTAAGCACAGATACGCAGTATTTT. Its protein is CASSPLAGTVSTDTQYF. The V and J genes are TRBV2 and TRBJ2-3; TRBD1 aligns across 7 bases. The CDR3 has 17 residues. From germline, CDR1 is SNHLY and CDR2 FYNNEI. V shed 6 bases, J shed 0 bases, and the junction held 12 bases outside the gene matches.

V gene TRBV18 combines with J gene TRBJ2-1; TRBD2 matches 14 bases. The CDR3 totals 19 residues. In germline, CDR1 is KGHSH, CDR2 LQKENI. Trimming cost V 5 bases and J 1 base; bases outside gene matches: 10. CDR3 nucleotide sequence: TGTGCCAGCTCAGGGACTAGCGGGAGTGACCCGAGGTCCTACAATGAGCAGTTCTTC. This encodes CASSGTSGSDPRSYNEQFF.

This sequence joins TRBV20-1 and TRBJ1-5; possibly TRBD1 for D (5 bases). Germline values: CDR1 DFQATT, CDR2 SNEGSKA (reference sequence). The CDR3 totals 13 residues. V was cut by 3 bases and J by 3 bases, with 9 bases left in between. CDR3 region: CSASQGVNQPQHF. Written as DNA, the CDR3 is TGCAGTGCTAGTCAAGGGGTCAATCAGCCCCAGCATTTT.

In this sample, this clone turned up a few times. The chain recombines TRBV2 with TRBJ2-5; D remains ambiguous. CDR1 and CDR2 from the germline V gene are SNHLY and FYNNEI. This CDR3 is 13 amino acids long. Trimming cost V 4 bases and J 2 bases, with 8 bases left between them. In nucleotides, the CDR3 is TGTGCCAGCAGTGCCCAGGTACAAGAGACCCAGTACTTC. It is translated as CASSAQVQETQYF.

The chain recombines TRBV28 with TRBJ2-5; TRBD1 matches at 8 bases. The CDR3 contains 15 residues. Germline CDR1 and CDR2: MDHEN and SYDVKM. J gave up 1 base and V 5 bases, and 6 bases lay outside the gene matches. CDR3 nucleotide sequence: TGTGCCAGCAGTGACAGGGGCCGGTCCCAAGAGACCCAGTACTTC. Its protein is CASSDRGRSQETQYF.

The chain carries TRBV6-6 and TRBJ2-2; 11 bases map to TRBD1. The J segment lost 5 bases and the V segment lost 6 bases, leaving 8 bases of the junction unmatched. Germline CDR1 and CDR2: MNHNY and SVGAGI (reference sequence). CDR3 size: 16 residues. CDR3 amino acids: CASSHRDRGYTGELFF. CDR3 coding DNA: TGTGCCAGCAGCCACCGGGACAGGGGGTATACCGGGGAGCTGTTTTTT.

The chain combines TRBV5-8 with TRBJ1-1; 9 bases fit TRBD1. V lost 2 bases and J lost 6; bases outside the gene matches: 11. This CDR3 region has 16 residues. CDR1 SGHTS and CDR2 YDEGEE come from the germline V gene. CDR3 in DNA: TGTGCCAGCAGCTTTCGCGTTGACAGGGGGTTTGCTGAAGCTTTCTTT. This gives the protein CASSFRVDRGFAEAFF. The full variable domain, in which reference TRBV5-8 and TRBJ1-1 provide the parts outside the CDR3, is EAGVTQSPTHLIKTRGQQATLRCSPISGHTSVYWYQQALGLGLQFLLWYDEGEERNRGNFPPRFSGRQFPNYSSELNVNALELEDSALYLCASSFRVDRGFAEAFFGQGTRLTVV.

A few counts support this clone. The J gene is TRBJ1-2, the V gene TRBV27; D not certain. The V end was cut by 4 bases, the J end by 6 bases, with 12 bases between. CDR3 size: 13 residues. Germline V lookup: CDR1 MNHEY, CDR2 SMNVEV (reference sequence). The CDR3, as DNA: TGTGCCAGCAGTTCCAATGGCGAGGATGGCTACACCTTC. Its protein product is CASSSNGEDGYTF.